This T cell receptor (beta chain) was obtained from a study of long-term antiretroviral therapy in people with HIV. Regarding the study as a whole: Viral resistance, ART adherence and therapy changes all lacked available data. Possibly under older ART regimens, blood was drawn between about 2004 and 2017.

With respect to this clone: Its specificity is unknown.

The assay, immunoSEQ v3.0, was run at survey level. Profiled with immunoSEQ multiplex PCR; TCRdb holds only in-frame clones, not every one. Among 33,000 or so clones, about 97% were seen once, and the ten largest hold under 2.5%. None of the participants with HIV were treated outside the United States. CDR1 SGHTA and CDR2 FQGNSA come from the germline V gene. The CDR3 totals 14 residues. V was pared by 4 bases and J by 8 bases, with 7 bases of the junction left unmatched. The clonotype comes from a man under 40 with HIV. Sequences were derived from unsorted PBMCs, sampled 7.6 years after starting antiretroviral therapy. The V gene is TRBV7-2, the J gene TRBJ1-1; TRBD1 matches at 10 bases. CDR3 loop: CASSSDRGQAEAFF. The CDR3 bases are TGTGCCAGCAGCTCCGACAGGGGGCAAGCGGAAGCTTTCTTT. The entire variable domain, with the rest obtained from reference TRBV7-2 and TRBJ1-1, is as follows: GAGVSQSPSNKVTEKGKDVELRCDPISGHTALYWYRQSLGQGLEFLIYFQGNSAPDKSGLPSDRFSAERTGGSVSTLTIQRTQQEDSAVYLCASSSDRGQAEAFFGQGTRLTVV.